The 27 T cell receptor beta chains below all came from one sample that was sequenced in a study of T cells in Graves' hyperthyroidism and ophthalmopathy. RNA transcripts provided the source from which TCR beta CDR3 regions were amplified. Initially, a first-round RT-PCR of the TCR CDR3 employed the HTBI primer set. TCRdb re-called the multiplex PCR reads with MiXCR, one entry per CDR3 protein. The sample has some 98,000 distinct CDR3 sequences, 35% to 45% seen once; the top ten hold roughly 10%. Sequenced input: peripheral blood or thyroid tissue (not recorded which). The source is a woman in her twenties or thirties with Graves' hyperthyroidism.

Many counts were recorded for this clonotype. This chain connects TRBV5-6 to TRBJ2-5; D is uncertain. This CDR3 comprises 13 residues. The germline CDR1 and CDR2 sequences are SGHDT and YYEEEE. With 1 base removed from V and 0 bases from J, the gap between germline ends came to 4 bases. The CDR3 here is CASSLSNQETQYF. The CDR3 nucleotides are TGTGCCAGCAGCTTGTCCAACCAAGAGACCCAGTACTTC.

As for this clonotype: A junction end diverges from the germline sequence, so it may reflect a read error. In DNA form, the CDR3 reads TGTGCCAGCAGCTTGTCTGTACAGTCCGAGCAGTGCTTC. It codes for CASSLSVQSEQCF. This chain connects TRBV5-5 to TRBJ2-7; no reliable D call. CDR1 and CDR2 from the germline V gene are SGHKS and YYEKEE (reference sequence). CDR3 length equals 13 residues. Full variable domain (outside the CDR3, taken from reference TRBV5-5 and TRBJ2-7): DAGVTQSPTHLIKTRGQQVTLRCSPISGHKSVSWYQQVLGQGPQFIFQYYEKEERGRGNFPDRFSARQFPNYSSELNVNALLLGDSALYLCASSLSVQSEQCFGPGTRLTVT.

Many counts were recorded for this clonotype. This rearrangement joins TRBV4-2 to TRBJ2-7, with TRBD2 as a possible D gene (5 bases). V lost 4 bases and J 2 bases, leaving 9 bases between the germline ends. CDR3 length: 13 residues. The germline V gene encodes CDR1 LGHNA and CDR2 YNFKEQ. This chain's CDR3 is CASSLRETYEQYF. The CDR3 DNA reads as TGTGCCAGCAGCCTGAGGGAGACCTACGAGCAGTACTTC.

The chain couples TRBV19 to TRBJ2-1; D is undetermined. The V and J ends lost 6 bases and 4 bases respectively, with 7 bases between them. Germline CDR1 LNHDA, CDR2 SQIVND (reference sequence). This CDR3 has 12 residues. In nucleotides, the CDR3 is TGTGCCAGTAGCGTGGGGTACAATGAGCAGTTCTTC. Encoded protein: CASSVGYNEQFF.

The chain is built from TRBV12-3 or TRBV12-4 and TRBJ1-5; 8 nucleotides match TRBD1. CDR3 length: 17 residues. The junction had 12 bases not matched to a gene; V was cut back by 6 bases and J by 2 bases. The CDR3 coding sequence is TGTGCCAGCAGGATGCCGGGACAGGTGAACCGCAATCAGCCCCAGCATTTT. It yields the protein CASRMPGQVNRNQPQHF.

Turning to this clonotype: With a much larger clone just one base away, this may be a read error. The CDR3 bases are TGCACCAGCAAATCGCGACTAGACACAGATACGCAGTATTTT. It is translated as CTSKSRLDTDTQYF. This sequence joins TRBV10-1 and TRBJ2-3, with TRBD2 as a possible D gene (6 bases). Per the germline V gene, CDR1 is WNHNN and CDR2 is SYGVQD (reference sequence). The CDR3 runs to 14 residues.

The CDR3 region is CASSKNDETQYF. Here the CDR3 DNA reads TGTGCCAGCAGCAAGAACGATGAGACCCAGTACTTC. The chain is built from TRBV12-3 or TRBV12-4 and TRBJ2-5; D is unclear. Trimming took 6 bases from V and 5 from J, leaving 10 bases between them. This CDR3 has 12 amino acids.

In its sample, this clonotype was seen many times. The CDR3 region is CASSRLGFGLSYEQYF. The CDR3 coding sequence is TGTGCCAGCAGTCGTTTAGGTTTTGGACTCTCCTACGAGCAGTACTTC. This chain uses TRBV28 with TRBJ2-7; perhaps TRBD2 as D (5 bases). The germline CDR1 and CDR2 sequences are MDHEN and SYDVKM. This CDR3 contains 16 residues. Trimming shortened V by 5 bases and J by 0 bases, and 17 bases separated the two germline ends.

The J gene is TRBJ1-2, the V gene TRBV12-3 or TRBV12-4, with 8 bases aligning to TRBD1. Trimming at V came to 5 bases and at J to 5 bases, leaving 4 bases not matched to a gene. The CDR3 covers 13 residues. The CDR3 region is CASSRTGIYGYTF. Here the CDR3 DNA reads TGTGCCAGCAGTAGGACAGGGATTTATGGCTACACCTTC.

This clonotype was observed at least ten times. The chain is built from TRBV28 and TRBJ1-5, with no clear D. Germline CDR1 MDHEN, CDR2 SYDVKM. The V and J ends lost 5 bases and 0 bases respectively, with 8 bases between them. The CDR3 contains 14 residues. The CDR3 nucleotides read TGTGCCAGCAGTAGACCCTATAGCAATCAGCCCCAGCATTTT. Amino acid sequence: CASSRPYSNQPQHF.

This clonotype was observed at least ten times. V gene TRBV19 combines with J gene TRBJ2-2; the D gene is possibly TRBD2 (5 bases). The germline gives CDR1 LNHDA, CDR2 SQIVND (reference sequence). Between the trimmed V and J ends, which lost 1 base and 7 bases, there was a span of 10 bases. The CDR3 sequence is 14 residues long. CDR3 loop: CASSIGTGGGELFF. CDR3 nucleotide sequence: TGTGCCAGTAGTATAGGGACTGGCGGCGGGGAGCTGTTTTTT.

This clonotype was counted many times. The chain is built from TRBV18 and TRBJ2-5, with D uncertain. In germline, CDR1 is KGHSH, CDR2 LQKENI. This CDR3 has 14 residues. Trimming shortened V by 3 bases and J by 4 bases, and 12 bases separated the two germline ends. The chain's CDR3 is CASSPVTIGETQYF. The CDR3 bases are TGTGCCAGCTCACCCGTCACAATTGGAGAGACCCAGTACTTC.

The chain's CDR3 is CASSQDGRAKTEAFF. DNA of the CDR3: TGTGCCAGCAGCCAAGATGGCAGGGCGAAGACTGAAGCTTTCTTT. This chain joins TRBV14 and TRBJ1-1, with D possibly TRBD1 on 5 matching bases. Germline V lookup: CDR1 SGHDN, CDR2 FVKESK. This CDR3 contains 15 residues. Trimming took off 0 bases at V and 5 bases at J, with 13 bases between the two ends.

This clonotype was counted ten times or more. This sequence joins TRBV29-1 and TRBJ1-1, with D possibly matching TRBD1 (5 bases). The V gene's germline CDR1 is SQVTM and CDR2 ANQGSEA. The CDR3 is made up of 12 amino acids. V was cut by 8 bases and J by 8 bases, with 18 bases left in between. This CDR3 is CSSVGAAGEAFF. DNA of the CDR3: TGCAGCTCCGTAGGGGCCGCTGGGGAAGCTTTCTTT. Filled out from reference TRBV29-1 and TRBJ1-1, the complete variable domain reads SAVISQKPSRDICQRGTSLTIQCQVDSQVTMMFWYRQQPGQSLTLIATANQGSEATYESGFVIDKFPISRPNLTFSTLTVSNMSPEDSSIYLCSSVGAAGEAFFGQGTRLTVV.

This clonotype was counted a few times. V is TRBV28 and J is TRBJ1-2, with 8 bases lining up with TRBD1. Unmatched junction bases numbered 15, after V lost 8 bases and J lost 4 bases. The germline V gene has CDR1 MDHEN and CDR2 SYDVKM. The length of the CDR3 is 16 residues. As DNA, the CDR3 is TGTGCCAGCGGCCTCAGGGGGCTTGGACTCGGCTATGGCTACACCTTC. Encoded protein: CASGLRGLGLGYGYTF.

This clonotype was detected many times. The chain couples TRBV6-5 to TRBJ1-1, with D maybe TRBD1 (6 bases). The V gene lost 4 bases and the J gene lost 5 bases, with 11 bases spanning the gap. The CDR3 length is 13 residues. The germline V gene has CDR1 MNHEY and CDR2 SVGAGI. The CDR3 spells CASSFRQATEAFF. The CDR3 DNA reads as TGTGCCAGCAGTTTCCGACAGGCTACTGAAGCTTTCTTT.

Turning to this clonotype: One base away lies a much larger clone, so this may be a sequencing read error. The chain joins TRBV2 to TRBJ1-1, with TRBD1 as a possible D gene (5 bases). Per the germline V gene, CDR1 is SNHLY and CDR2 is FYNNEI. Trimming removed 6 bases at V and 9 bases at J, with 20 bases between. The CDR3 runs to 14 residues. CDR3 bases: TGTGCCAGCAGCCAAGATTGGGGGGGAACTAAAGCTTTCTTT. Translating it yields CASSQDWGGTKAFF.

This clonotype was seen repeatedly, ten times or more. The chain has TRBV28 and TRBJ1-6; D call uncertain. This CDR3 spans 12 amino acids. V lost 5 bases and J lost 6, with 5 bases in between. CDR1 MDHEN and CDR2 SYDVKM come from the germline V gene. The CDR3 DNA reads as TGTGCCAGCAGTCAGTCTAATTCACCCCTCCACTTT. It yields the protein CASSQSNSPLHF.

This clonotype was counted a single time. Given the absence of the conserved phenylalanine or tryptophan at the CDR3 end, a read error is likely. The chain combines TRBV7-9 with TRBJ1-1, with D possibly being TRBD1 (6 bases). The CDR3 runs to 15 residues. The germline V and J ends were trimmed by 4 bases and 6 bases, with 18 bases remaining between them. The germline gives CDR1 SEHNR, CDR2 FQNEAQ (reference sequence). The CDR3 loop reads CASSWPGVKDAEAFS. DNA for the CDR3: TGTGCCAGCAGCTGGCCAGGGGTGAAGGACGCTGAAGCTTTCTCT.

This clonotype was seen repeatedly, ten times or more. The CDR3 is CASSPFYVRLAGEYEQYF. CDR3 bases: TGTGCCAGCAGCCCATTTTACGTAAGACTAGCGGGGGAGTACGAGCAGTACTTC. The V gene is TRBV5-6, the J gene TRBJ2-7; 12 positions agree with TRBD2. Losses at the gene ends were 4 bases for V and 4 bases for J; bases not matched to a gene: 15. Germline V gene lookup returns CDR1 SGHDT and CDR2 YYEEEE. CDR3 length: 18 residues.

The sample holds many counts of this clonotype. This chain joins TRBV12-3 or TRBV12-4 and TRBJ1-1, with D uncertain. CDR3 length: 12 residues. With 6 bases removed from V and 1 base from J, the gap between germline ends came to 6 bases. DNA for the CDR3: TGTGCCAGCAGAAACTGGAACACTGAAGCTTTCTTT. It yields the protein CASRNWNTEAFF.

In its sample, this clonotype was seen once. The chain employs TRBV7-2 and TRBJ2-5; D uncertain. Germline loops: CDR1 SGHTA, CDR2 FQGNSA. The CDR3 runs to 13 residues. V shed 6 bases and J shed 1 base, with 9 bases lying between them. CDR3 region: CASRPGLQETQYF. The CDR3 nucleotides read TGTGCCAGCAGGCCTGGGCTCCAAGAGACCCAGTACTTC. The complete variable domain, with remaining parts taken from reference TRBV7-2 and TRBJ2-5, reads GAGVSQSPSNKVTEKGKDVELRCDPISGHTALYWYRQSLGQGLEFLIYFQGNSAPDKSGLPSDRFSAERTGGSVSTLTIQRTQQEDSAVYLCASRPGLQETQYFGPGTRLLVL.

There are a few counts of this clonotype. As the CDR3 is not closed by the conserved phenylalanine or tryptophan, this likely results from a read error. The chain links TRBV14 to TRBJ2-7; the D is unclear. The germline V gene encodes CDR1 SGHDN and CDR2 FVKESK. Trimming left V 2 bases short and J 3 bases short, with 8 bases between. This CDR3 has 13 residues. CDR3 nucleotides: TGTGCCAGCAGCCAACGATCCCACTACGAGCAGTACCTC. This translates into CASSQRSHYEQYL.

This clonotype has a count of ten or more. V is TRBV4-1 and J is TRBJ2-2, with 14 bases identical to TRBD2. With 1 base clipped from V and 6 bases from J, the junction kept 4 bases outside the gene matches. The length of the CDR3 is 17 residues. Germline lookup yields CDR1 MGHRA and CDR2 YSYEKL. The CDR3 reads CASSQGLAGGSAGELFF. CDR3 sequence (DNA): TGCGCCAGCAGCCAAGGACTAGCGGGAGGGAGTGCCGGGGAGCTGTTTTTT.

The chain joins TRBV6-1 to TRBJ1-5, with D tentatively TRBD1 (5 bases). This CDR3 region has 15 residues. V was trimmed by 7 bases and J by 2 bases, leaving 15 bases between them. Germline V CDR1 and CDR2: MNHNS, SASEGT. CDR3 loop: CASTLGGGGNQPQHF. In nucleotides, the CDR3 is TGTGCCAGCACCTTGGGGGGGGGGGGCAATCAGCCCCAGCATTTT.

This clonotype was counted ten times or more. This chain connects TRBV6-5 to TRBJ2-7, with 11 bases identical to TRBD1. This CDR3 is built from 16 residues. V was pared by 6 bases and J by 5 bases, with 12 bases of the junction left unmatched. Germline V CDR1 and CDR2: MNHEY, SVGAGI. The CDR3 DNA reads TGTGCCAGCAGCCCCCTACCGGGACAGGGGGGCCACGAGCAGTACTTC. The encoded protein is CASSPLPGQGGHEQYF.

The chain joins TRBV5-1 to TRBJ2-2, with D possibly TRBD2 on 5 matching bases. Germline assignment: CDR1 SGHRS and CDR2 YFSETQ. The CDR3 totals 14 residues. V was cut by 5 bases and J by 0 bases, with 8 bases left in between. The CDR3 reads CASRAEPNTGELFF. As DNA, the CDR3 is TGCGCCAGCAGAGCGGAACCGAACACCGGGGAGCTGTTTTTT. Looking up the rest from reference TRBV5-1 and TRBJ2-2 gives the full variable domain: KAGVTQTPRYLIKTRGQQVTLSCSPISGHRSVSWYQQTPGQGLQFLFEYFSETQRNKGNFPGRFSGRQFSNSRSEMNVSTLELGDSALYLCASRAEPNTGELFFGEGSRLTVL.